What follows describes a single TCR beta chain. Germline V lookup: CDR1 SGHVS, CDR2 FQNEAQ. Trimming cost V 4 bases and J 1 base, with 16 bases left between them. The CDR3 extends over 16 amino acids. Amplification used 60 Vbeta primers and 13 Jbeta primers. Generated by immunoSEQ multiplex PCR, the TCRdb table keeps only in-frame clones and is missing some. The sample holds 180,000 or so clones, roughly 80% seen once. The data stem from a study of cytomegalovirus exposure and HLA in healthy donors. The sequence was obtained from a girl aged 10-17 years in good health and CMV-seropositive. The sequencing input was PBMCs. The chain has TRBV7-8 and TRBJ1-1; weak D call: TRBD1 (6 bases). In DNA, the CDR3 is TGTGCCAGCAGCTCCCGGGGGGGCCTTACGAACACTGAAGCTTTCTTT. Protein sequence: CASSSRGGLTNTEAFF.